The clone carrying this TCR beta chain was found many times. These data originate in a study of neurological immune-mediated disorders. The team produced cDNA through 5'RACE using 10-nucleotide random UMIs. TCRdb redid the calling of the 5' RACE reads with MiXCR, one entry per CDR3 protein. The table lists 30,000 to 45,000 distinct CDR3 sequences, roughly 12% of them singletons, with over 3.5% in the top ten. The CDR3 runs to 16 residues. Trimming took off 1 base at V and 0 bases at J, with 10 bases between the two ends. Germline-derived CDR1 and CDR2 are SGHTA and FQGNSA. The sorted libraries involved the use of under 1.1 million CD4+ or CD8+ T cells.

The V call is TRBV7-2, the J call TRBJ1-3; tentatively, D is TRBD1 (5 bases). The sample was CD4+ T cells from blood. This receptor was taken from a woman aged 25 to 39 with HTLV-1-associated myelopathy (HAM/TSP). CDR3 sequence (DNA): TGTGCCAGCAGCTTAGACTGGGGGAACTCTGGAAACACCATATATTTT. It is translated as CASSLDWGNSGNTIYF.